The 21 T cell receptor beta chains below all came from one sample that was sequenced in a study of blood T cell repertoires in COVID-19. Sequencing used immunoSEQ multiplex PCR; TCRdb keeps in-frame clones, though not all of them. The data contain 200,000 to 250,000 clones, approximately 80% of them singletons. Input material: peripheral blood. The receptors shown here come from an elderly woman with acute or convalescent COVID-19.

V and J are TRBV9 and TRBJ1-5, with D unclear. The germline V gene has CDR1 SGDLS and CDR2 YYNGEE. There are 15 residues in the CDR3. Trimming shortened V by 2 bases and J by 3 bases, and 12 bases separated the two germline ends. DNA of the CDR3: TGTGCCAGCAGCGTGGAGGGAGACTTCAATCAGCCCCAGCATTTT. As protein: CASSVEGDFNQPQHF.

The V and J genes are TRBV4-1 and TRBJ1-5, with D possibly TRBD1 on 5 matching bases. The germline CDR1 and CDR2 sequences are MGHRA and YSYEKL. The V end was cut by 0 bases, the J end by 5 bases, with 20 bases between. This CDR3 spans 18 amino acids. CDR3 loop: CASSQDVGDNARHQPQHF. The DNA of the CDR3 is TGCGCCAGCAGCCAAGATGTAGGGGATAACGCAAGGCATCAGCCCCAGCATTTT.

This clone has just one count. The chain joins TRBV12-5 to TRBJ2-7, with a possible D match to TRBD1 (5 bases). V lost 3 bases and J lost 3, with 6 bases in between. This CDR3 comprises 12 residues. The germline V gene has CDR1 LGHNT and CDR2 FRNRAP. The CDR3 region is CASGLQDYEQYF. As DNA, the CDR3 is TGTGCTAGTGGTTTACAGGACTACGAGCAGTACTTC.

CDR3 loop: CASSPPQGGTRNEQFF. The CDR3 region has the DNA TGTGCCAGCTCACCACCGCAGGGAGGGACCCGCAATGAGCAGTTCTTC. The chain has TRBV18 and TRBJ2-1, with 7 bases aligning to TRBD2. Germline CDR1 reads KGHSH; CDR2 reads LQKENI. V trimming: 0 bases; J trimming: 6 bases; junction bases outside the gene matches: 8. The length of the CDR3 is 16 residues.

This chain joins TRBV6-1 and TRBJ2-4; D ambiguous. Looked up from germline, CDR1 is MNHNS and CDR2 is SASEGT. V was clipped by 2 bases and J by 0 bases, with 5 bases between them. The CDR3 loop spans 14 amino acids. CDR3 residues: CASSESIAKNIQYF. Here the CDR3 DNA reads TGTGCCAGCAGTGAATCAATAGCCAAAAACATTCAGTACTTC.

This clone was seen once. J is TRBJ2-7 and V is TRBV14; perhaps TRBD2 as D (6 bases). Germline V gene lookup returns CDR1 SGHDN and CDR2 FVKESK. V lost 1 base, J lost 1 base, and 14 bases lay in between. The CDR3 is 16 amino acids. As DNA, the CDR3 is TGTGCCAGCAGCCAAGCGCCGGGACTCCCGTCCTACGAGCAGTACTTC. It is translated as CASSQAPGLPSYEQYF. The full variable domain, with the rest looked up from reference TRBV14 and TRBJ2-7, is EAGVTQFPSHSVIEKGQTVTLRCDPISGHDNLYWYRRVMGKEIKFLLHFVKESKQDESGMPNNRFLAERTGGTYSTLKVQPAELEDSGVYFCASSQAPGLPSYEQYFGPGTRLTVT.

The rearrangement uses TRBV5-4 and TRBJ2-3; 10 positions agree with TRBD2. The CDR3 spans 16 residues. Trimming removed 0 bases from V and 4 bases from J; junction bases left unmatched: 5. Per the germline V gene, CDR1 is SGHNT and CDR2 is YYREEE (reference sequence). The CDR3 here is CASSLGGLAGADTQYF. The CDR3 DNA sequence: TGTGCCAGCAGCTTGGGTGGGCTAGCGGGAGCAGATACGCAGTATTTT.

V gene TRBV7-2 combines with J gene TRBJ2-3; TRBD1 aligns across 7 bases. The CDR3 covers 16 residues. V trimming: 6 bases; J trimming: 5 bases; junction bases outside the gene matches: 14. Per the germline V gene, CDR1 is SGHTA and CDR2 is FQGNSA. CDR3 residues: CASSMLGGLIVDTQYF. CDR3 coding DNA: TGTGCCAGCAGTATGTTAGGGGGCCTGATTGTAGATACGCAGTATTTT.

This sequence joins TRBV7-3 and TRBJ2-1; 8 bases map to TRBD2. The CDR3 spans 14 residues. V was pared by 4 bases and J by 13 bases, with 12 bases of the junction left unmatched. Germline CDR1 and CDR2: SGHTA and FQGTGA. The CDR3 DNA reads TGTGCCAGCAGCTCCCTCGGGGCCGGGGGGGAACAGTTCTTC. The encoded protein is CASSSLGAGGEQFF.

The chain couples TRBV6-2 or TRBV6-3 to TRBJ2-3, with D uncertain. The V and J ends lost 5 bases and 3 bases respectively, with 6 bases between them. The CDR3 is 12 amino acids. The germline V gene encodes CDR1 MNHEY and CDR2 SVGEGT. The CDR3 here is CASSDTTDTQYF. The CDR3 nucleotides read TGTGCCAGCAGTGACACAACAGATACGCAGTATTTT.

The chain couples TRBV19 to TRBJ1-1; TRBD1 might be the D (5 bases). Germline CDR1 is LNHDA and CDR2 is SQIVND (reference sequence). The CDR3 runs 14 residues. Trimming pared 6 bases from V and 4 bases from J, leaving 15 bases between. CDR3 sequence reads: CASRARQRGTEAFF. The CDR3 nucleotides read TGTGCCAGTAGAGCTAGACAGCGGGGCACTGAAGCTTTCTTT.

The chain links TRBV19 to TRBJ1-1; no clear D. The CDR3 loop spans 14 amino acids. The V gene lost 1 base and the J gene lost 2 bases, with 8 bases spanning the gap. CDR1 LNHDA and CDR2 SQIVND come from the germline V gene (reference sequence). The CDR3 sequence is CASSIVPGNTEAFF. Written as DNA, the CDR3 is TGTGCCAGTAGTATAGTCCCGGGAAACACTGAAGCTTTCTTT.

The V and J genes are TRBV7-8 and TRBJ2-7, with D maybe TRBD1 (7 bases). Per germline, CDR1 SGHVS and CDR2 FQNEAQ. The CDR3 totals 15 residues. Trimming removed 5 bases at V and 7 bases at J, with 21 bases between. CDR3 sequence reads: CASSQVEGAPREQYF. In DNA form, the CDR3 reads TGTGCCAGCAGCCAAGTGGAGGGGGCGCCAAGAGAGCAGTACTTC.

The V call is TRBV25-1, the J call TRBJ2-1, with 7 bases aligning to TRBD1. This CDR3 has 13 amino acids. Germline-derived CDR1 and CDR2 are MGHDK and SYGVNS. V shed 7 bases, J shed 4 bases, and the junction held 4 bases outside the gene matches. The CDR3: CASTDRLYNEQFF. The CDR3 DNA is TGTGCCAGCACGGACAGGCTATACAATGAGCAGTTCTTC.

This sequence joins TRBV10-3 and TRBJ2-5; 7 bases line up with TRBD1. Germline V gene lookup returns CDR1 ENHRY and CDR2 SYGVKD. The CDR3 is 13 residues long. J lost 3 bases, V lost 2 bases, and 0 bases had no gene match. The DNA for the CDR3 is TGTGCCATCAGTGAGACAGGGGAAGAGACCCAGTACTTC. This sequence encodes CAISETGEETQYF.

This clone was counted only a few times. The chain employs TRBV24-1 and TRBJ1-2; the D gene is possibly TRBD1 (5 bases). CDR1 is KGHDR, CDR2 SFDVKD, per germline. V was cut by 4 bases and J by 3 bases, with 17 bases left in between. The CDR3 is 16 amino acids. This CDR3 is CATSDPPVGGDYGYTF. As DNA, the CDR3 is TGTGCCACCAGTGACCCGCCGGTGGGGGGTGACTATGGCTACACCTTC.

This clone appeared a single time. CDR3 residues: CASSLTGGLYEQYF. CDR3 DNA: TGTGCCAGTAGCCTGACAGGGGGCCTATACGAGCAGTACTTC. This chain connects TRBV19 to TRBJ2-7; 10 nucleotides agree with TRBD1. Per germline, CDR1 LNHDA and CDR2 SQIVND (reference sequence). The V gene end was trimmed by 6 bases and the J gene end by 4 bases; junction bases not matched to a gene: 6. The CDR3 spans 14 residues. Combining the CDR3 with reference TRBV19 and TRBJ2-7 gives the whole variable domain DGGITQSPKYLFRKEGQNVTLSCEQNLNHDAMYWYRQDPGQGLRLIYYSQIVNDFQKGDIAEGYSVSREKKESFPLTVTSAQKNPTAFYLCASSLTGGLYEQYFGPGTRLTVT.

The chain uses TRBV12-3 or TRBV12-4 and TRBJ1-2; D perhaps matches TRBD1 (6 bases). The CDR3 has 13 residues. V was shortened by 7 bases and J by 6 bases, with 15 bases between the two germline ends. CDR3 nucleotides: TGTGCCAGCACCCTATGGGGGCGAGATGGCTACACCTTC. Its translation: CASTLWGRDGYTF.

This chain connects TRBV5-1 to TRBJ2-3; possible D gene TRBD1, 5 bases. Germline values: CDR1 SGHRS, CDR2 YFSETQ. CDR3 length: 16 amino acids. V was shortened by 4 bases and J by 0 bases, with 15 bases between the two germline ends. The CDR3 DNA reads as TGCGCCAGCAGCCCGCAGGGTACTACTAGCACAGATACGCAGTATTTT. Translated, it gives CASSPQGTTSTDTQYF.

V gene TRBV9 combines with J gene TRBJ1-3, with TRBD1 matching 9 bases. The CDR3 totals 15 residues. Germline V gives CDR1 SGDLS, CDR2 YYNGEE. The V gene end was trimmed by 0 bases and the J gene end by 3 bases; junction bases not matched to a gene: 1. CDR3 in amino acids: CASSVEGQGGNTIYF. CDR3 coding DNA: TGTGCCAGCAGCGTAGAGGGACAGGGTGGAAACACCATATATTTT.

The CDR3, as DNA: TGTGCCAGCAGCTTAAGGGCCTCGGTGGGCACCGGGGAGCTGTTTTTT. This encodes CASSLRASVGTGELFF. The V gene is TRBV7-3, the J gene TRBJ2-2; no definite D call. The germline V gene encodes CDR1 SGHTA and CDR2 FQGTGA. CDR3 length: 16 amino acids. The ends were cut back, 1 base at V and 4 bases at J, with 13 bases in the middle.